The clone carrying this T cell receptor beta chain was observed at least ten times. Its antigen is not known. This specimen belongs to a study of T-cell memory formation after mild COVID-19. TCRdb re-analysed the 5' RACE reads in MiXCR, keeping a single row per CDR3 protein. The sample holds 350,000 to 400,000 distinct CDR3 sequences, 14% seen once. Broader study findings: Clones that shrank (day 15 to 85) were balanced CD4/CD8, whereas later expanders leaned CD4+.

V was pared by 7 bases and J by 2 bases, with 14 bases between. This CDR3 is built from 14 residues. Germline values: CDR1 SQVTM, CDR2 ANQGSEA. This receptor was taken from a man aged 18 to 29 who had mild COVID-19 (a few samples of this study predate the infection). Cell type and time point are not known. The chain combines TRBV29-1 with TRBJ1-4; D may be TRBD1 (6 bases). Sequenced: PBMCs or a T cell subset sorted from them (not recorded which). CDR3 loop: CSGTLQGTNEKLFF. DNA for the CDR3: TGCAGCGGTACCCTGCAGGGGACTAATGAAAAACTGTTTTTT.